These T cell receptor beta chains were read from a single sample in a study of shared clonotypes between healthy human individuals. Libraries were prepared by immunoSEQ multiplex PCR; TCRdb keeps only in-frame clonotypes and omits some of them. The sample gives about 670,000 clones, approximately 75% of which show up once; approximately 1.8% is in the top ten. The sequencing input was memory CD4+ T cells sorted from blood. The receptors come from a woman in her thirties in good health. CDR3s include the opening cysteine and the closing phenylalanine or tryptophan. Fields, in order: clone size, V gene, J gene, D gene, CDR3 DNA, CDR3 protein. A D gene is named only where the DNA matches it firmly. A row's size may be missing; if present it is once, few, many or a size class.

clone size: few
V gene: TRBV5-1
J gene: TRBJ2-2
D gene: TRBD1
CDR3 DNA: TGCGCCAGCAGGTACCCGGGACAGGGGGCCGACGGGGAGCTGTTTTTT
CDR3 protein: CASRYPGQGADGELFF

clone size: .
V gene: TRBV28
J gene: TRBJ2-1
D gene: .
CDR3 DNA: TGTGCCAGCAGTTTATCTATAGCGGACTTGTACAATGAGCAGTTCTTC
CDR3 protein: CASSLSIADLYNEQFF

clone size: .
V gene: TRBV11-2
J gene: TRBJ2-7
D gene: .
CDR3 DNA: TGTGCCAGCAGCTTACATCCAGGGGCCTACGAGCAGTACTTC
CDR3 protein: CASSLHPGAYEQYF

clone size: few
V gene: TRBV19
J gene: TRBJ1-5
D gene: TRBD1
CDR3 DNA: TGTGCCAGTAGGGTTCAGGACAGGGGGGCCGATCAGCCCCAGCATTTT
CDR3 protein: CASRVQDRGADQPQHF

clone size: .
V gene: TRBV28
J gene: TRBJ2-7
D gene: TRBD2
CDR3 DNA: TGTGCCAGCAGTTTGGGAGGGGCCAACGAGCAGTACTTC
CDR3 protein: CASSLGGANEQYF

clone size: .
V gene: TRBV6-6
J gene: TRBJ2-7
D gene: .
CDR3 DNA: TGTGCCAGCAGTTCACCGGGAGCTGCCTACGAGCAGTACTTC
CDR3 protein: CASSSPGAAYEQYF

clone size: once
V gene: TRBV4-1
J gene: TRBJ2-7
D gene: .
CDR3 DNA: TGCGCCAGCAGCCAAGACTCCGGTAGGGGATCCTACGAGCAGTACTTC
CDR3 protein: CASSQDSGRGSYEQYF

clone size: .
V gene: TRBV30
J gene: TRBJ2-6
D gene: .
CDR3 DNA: TGTGCCTGGCAAGGGAGCTCTGGGGCCAACGTCCTGACTTTC
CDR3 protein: CAWQGSSGANVLTF

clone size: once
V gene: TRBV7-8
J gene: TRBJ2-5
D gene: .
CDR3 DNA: TGTGCCAGCAGCTGGGGGGAACGGGAGACCCAGTACTTC
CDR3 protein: CASSWGERETQYF

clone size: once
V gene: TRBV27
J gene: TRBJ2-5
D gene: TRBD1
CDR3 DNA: TGTGCCAGCAGTTCCTACAGGGGATACCAAGAGACCCAGTACTTC
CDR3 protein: CASSSYRGYQETQYF

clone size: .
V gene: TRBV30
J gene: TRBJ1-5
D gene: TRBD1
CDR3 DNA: TGTGCCTGGAGTACACAGGGGCAGCCCCAGCATTTT
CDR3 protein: CAWSTQGQPQHF

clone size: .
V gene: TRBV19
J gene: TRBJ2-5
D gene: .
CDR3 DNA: TGTGCCAGTAGGTGGACGGCCGAAGAGACCCAGTACTTC
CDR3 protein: CASRWTAEETQYF

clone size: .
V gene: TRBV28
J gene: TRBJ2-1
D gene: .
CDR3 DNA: TGTGCCAGCAGTTCCTCCCCCAATGAGCAGTTCTTC
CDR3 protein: CASSSSPNEQFF

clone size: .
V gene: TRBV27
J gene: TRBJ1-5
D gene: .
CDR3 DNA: TGTGCCAGCAGCACACATGGCGGCAATCAGCCCCAGCATTTT
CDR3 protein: CASSTHGGNQPQHF

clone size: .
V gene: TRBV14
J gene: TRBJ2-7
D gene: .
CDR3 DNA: TGTGCCAGCAGCCAAGCGGACGCTCGGGACGAGCAGTACTTC
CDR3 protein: CASSQADARDEQYF

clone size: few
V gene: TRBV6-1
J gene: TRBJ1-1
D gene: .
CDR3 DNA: TGTGCCAGCAGCCCCCAGGCGGACGGGGTAGCTTTCTTT
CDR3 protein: CASSPQADGVAFF

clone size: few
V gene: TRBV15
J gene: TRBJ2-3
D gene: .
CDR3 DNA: TGTGCCACCAGCAGAGATCGGGGGAGTACAGATACGCAGTATTTT
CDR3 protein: CATSRDRGSTDTQYF

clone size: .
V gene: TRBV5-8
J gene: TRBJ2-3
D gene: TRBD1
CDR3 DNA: TGTGCCAGCAGCTTGTGGCAGGGGGGCACAGATACGCAGTATTTT
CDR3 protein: CASSLWQGGTDTQYF

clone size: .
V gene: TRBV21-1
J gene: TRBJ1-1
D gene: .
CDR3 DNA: TGTGCCAGCAGCAACCATTCTGGGGCACTCTCAGCTTTCTTT
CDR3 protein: CASSNHSGALSAFF

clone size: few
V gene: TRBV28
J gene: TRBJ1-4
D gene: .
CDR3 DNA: TGTGCCAGCAGTTTTAGGTCCTCCGAAAAACTGTTTTTT
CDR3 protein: CASSFRSSEKLFF

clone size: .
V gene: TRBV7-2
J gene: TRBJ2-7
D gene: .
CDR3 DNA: TGTGCCAGCAGCCCCCGGTGGCAGGGTGGGACCTACGAGCAGTACTTC
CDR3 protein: CASSPRWQGGTYEQYF

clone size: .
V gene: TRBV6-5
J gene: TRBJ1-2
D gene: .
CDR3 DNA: TGTGCCAGCAGTTACAGGGGCCTGGAATATGGCTACACCTTC
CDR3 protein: CASSYRGLEYGYTF

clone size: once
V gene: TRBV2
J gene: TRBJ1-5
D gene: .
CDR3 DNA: TGTGCCAGCAGTCAAACGGGGGAAGGGGCCCCAGCATTT
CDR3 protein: CASSQTGEGAPAF

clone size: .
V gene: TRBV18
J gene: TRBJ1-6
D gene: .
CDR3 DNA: TGTGCCAGCTCACCACCAGGAGGTGAATGGTCACCCCTCCACTTT
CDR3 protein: CASSPPGGEWSPLHF

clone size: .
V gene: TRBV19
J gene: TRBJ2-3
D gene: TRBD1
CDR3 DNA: TGTGCCAGTAGTCCAAGGACAGGGGCCACAGATACGCAGTATTTT
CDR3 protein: CASSPRTGATDTQYF

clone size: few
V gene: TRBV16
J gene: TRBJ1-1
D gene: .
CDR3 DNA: TGTGCCAGCAGCCAATACGGGGCAATGAACACTGAAGCTTTCTTT
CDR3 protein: CASSQYGAMNTEAFF

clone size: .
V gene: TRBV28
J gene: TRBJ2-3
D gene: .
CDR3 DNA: TGTGCCAGCAGAACGACAGGAACAGATACGCAGTATTTT
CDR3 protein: CASRTTGTDTQYF

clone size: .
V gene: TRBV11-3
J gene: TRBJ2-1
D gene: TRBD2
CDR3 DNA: TGTGCCAGCAGCCCCGGCGGGAGTGCCAATGAGCAGTTCTTC
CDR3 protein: CASSPGGSANEQFF

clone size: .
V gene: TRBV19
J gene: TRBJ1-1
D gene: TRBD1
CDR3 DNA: TGTGCCAGTAGTCTCGCCGGGACAGCGAACACTGAAGCTTTCTTT
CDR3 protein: CASSLAGTANTEAFF

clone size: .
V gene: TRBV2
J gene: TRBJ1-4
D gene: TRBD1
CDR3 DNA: TGTGCCAGCACCGAAGAAGGGACAGGGGAAGAAAAACTGTTTTTT
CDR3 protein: CASTEEGTGEEKLFF

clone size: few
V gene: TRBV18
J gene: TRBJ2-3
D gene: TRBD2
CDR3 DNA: TGTGCCAGCTCACCAAGGCTAGCGGGAGGACGCACAGATACGCAGTATTTT
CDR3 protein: CASSPRLAGGRTDTQYF

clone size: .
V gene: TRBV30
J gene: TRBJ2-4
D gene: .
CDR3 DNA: TGTGCCTGGAATCACAATGGACTCCCAAACATTCAGTACTTC
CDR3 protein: CAWNHNGLPNIQYF

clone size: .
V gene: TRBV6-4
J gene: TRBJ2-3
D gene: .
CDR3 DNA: TGTGCCAGCAGTGATCATTCGGGGACAGATACGCAGTATTTT
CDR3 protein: CASSDHSGTDTQYF

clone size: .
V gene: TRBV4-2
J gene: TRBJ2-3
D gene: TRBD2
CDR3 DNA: TGTGCCAGCAGCTCAGGGACTAGCGGTCAGTGGGGAGATACGCAGTATTTT
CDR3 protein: CASSSGTSGQWGDTQYF

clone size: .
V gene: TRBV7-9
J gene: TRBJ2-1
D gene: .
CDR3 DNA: TGTGCCAGCAGCCGTGTTGGGGCCGTCGATTCGAACAATGAGCAGTTCTTC
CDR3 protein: CASSRVGAVDSNNEQFF

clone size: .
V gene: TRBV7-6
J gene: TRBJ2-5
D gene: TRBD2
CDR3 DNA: TGTGCCAGCAGCTTAAGCGGGACGAAACAAGAGACCCAGTACTTC
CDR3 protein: CASSLSGTKQETQYF

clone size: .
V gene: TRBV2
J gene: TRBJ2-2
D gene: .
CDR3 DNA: TGTGCCAGCAGTCCCCCTCCAGGTTGGGACACCGGGGAGCTGTTTTTT
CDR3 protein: CASSPPPGWDTGELFF

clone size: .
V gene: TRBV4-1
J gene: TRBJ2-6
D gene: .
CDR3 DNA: TGCGCCAGCAGCCAAGACCCTTCTGGGGCCAACGTCCTGACTTTC
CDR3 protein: CASSQDPSGANVLTF

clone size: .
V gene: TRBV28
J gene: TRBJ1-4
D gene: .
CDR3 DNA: TGTGCCAGCAGTTGGGGGAATAATGAAAAACTGTTTTTT
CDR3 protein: CASSWGNNEKLFF

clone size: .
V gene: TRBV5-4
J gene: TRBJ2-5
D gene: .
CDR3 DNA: TGTGCCAGCAGCTTGGTGGGTGGGGTCCAAGAGACCCAGTACTTC
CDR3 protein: CASSLVGGVQETQYF

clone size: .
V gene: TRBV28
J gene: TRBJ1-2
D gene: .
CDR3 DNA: TGTGCCAGCAGTTTATCCGGTTTCAGCGAGAACTATGGCTACACCTTC
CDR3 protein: CASSLSGFSENYGYTF

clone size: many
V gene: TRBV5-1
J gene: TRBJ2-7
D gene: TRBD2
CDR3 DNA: TGCGCCAGCAGCGGGGGGACTAGCGGGACCGAGCAGTACTTC
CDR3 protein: CASSGGTSGTEQYF

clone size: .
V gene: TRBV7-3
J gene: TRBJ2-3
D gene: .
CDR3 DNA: TGTGCCAGCAGCTTAACGGCTGGCGGCGGCGGGAGCACAGATACGCAGTATTTT
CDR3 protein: CASSLTAGGGGSTDTQYF

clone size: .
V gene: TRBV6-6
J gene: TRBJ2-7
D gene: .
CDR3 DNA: TGTGCCAGCAGTTACTCGGCAGGTACCTCCTACGAGCAGTACTTC
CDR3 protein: CASSYSAGTSYEQYF

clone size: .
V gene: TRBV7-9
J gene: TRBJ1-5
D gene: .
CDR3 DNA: TGTGCCAGCAGCTTAGCAGGGGGAGGTCAGCCCCAGCATTTT
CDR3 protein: CASSLAGGGQPQHF

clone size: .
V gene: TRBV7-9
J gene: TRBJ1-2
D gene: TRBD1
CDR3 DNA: TGTGCCAGCAGCTGGGGGACAGGGGCGTTCTATGGCTACACCTTC
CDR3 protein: CASSWGTGAFYGYTF

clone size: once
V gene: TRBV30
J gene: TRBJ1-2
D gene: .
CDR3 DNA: TGTGCCTGGAGTGGGATGAAGACAGGCCTGGGGGACTATGGCTACACCTTC
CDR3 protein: CAWSGMKTGLGDYGYTF

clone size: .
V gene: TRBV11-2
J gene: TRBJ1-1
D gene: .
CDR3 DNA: TGTGCCAGCAGCTTAGAATACACTGAAGCTTTCTTT
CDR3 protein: CASSLEYTEAFF

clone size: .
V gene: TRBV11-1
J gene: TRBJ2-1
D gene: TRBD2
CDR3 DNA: TGTGCCAGCAGCTCTGGACTAGTCGCAGGCGATGAGCAGTTCTTC
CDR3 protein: CASSSGLVAGDEQFF

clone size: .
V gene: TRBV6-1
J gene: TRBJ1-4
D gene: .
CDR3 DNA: TGTGCCAGCAGTGAACAGGGGTTCGAGAAACTGTTTTTT
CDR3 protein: CASSEQGFEKLFF

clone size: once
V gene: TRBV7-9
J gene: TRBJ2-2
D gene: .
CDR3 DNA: TGTGCCAGCAGCTTAGTGATGGACACCGGGGAGCTGTTTTTT
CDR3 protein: CASSLVMDTGELFF